This TCR beta chain was identified in a study of cytomegalovirus exposure and HLA in healthy donors. Findings of the study overall: Among TCR sequences, most were rare, though some public TCRs appeared in many donors. Three CMV-associated chains were confirmed in vitro to be specific for CMV antigens. Associated with cytomegalovirus, according to the listing, were 150 to 200 TCR beta chains.

An approximately 120-subject validation cohort, separate from the 666-subject first cohort, supplied the donors. Comment on this clone: The antigen is undetermined.

There are 17 residues in the CDR3. Germline trimming cut 2 bases from V and 3 bases from J; bases unmatched to any gene: 7. CDR1 is KGHSH, CDR2 LQKENI, per germline. The method was immunoSEQ multiplex PCR; TCRdb's version includes in-frame clones alone and lacks a portion of them. The profile covers some 290,000 clones, with approximately 91% appearing a single time and over 0.9% taken by the ten largest. The specimen was PBMCs. The chain couples TRBV18 to TRBJ2-7; TRBD2 matches 13 bases. The clonotype was recovered from a young man in good health and CMV-seronegative. DNA of the CDR3: TGTGCCAGCTCACCAATGGGACTAGCGGGGAGCCTCTACGAGCAGTACTTC. Translating gives CASSPMGLAGSLYEQYF.